The sequence of this TCR beta chain was determined in a study of vaccination effects on CD4 cells after COVID-19. Turning to the study itself: Each participant was given two doses of one vaccine (BNT162b2 or mRNA-1273).

Culturing for 10 days preceded CD4+ T cell isolation. Sequenced by immunoSEQ multiplex PCR; TCRdb stores in-frame clones only, minus some. The data contain around 30,000 clones, approximately 65% of them seen just once; the ten biggest clones take up approximately 9.8%. The V gene end was trimmed by 5 bases and the J gene end by 8 bases; junction bases not matched to a gene: 3. The CDR3 runs 13 residues. Germline V gives CDR1 LNHDA, CDR2 SQIVND (reference sequence). This clone was detected only a few times. Its antigen is undetermined. The receptor's source is a human donor who received a COVID-19 vaccine. This material consisted of CD4+ T cells from PBMCs cultured without peptide, taken before COVID-19 vaccination. The chain joins TRBV19 to TRBJ1-6, with 7 positions matching TRBD1. The chain's CDR3 is CASSLRGDSPLHF. The CDR3 DNA reads as TGTGCCAGTAGTCTCAGGGGGGATTCACCCCTCCACTTT.